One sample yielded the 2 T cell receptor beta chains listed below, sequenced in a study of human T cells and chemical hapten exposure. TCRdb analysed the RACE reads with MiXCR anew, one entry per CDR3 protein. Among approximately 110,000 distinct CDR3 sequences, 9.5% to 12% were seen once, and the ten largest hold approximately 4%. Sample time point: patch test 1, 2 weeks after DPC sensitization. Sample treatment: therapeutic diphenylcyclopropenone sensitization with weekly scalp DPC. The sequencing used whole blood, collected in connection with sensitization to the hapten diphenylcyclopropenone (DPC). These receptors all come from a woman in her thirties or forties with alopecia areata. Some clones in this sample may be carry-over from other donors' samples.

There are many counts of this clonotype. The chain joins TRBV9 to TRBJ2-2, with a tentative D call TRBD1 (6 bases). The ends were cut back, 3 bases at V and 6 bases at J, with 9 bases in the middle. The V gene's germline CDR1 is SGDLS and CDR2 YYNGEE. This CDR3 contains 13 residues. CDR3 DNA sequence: TGTGCCAGCAGCGCAGGGGCCGCCGGGGAGCTGTTTTTT. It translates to CASSAGAAGELFF.

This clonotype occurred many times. DNA for the CDR3: TGCAGTGCTAGGGCAGGGGGCTACGGCTACACCTTC. Amino acids: CSARAGGYGYTF. This chain links TRBV20-1 with TRBJ1-2; 8 nucleotides align to TRBD1. The CDR3 has 12 residues. The trim removed 3 bases at V and 8 bases at J, leaving 5 bases unmatched. Germline CDR1 reads DFQATT; CDR2 reads SNEGSKA (reference sequence).